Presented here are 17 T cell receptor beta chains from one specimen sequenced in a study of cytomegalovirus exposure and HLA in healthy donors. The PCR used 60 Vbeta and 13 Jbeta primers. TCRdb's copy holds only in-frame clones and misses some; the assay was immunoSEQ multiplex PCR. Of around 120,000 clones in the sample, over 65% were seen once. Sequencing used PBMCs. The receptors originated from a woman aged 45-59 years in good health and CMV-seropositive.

The CDR3 coding sequence is TGTGCCATCAGTGAGTCCCCGTCTTACGAGCAGTACTTC. Translated: CAISESPSYEQYF. V gene TRBV10-3 combines with J gene TRBJ2-7, with D hard to call. This CDR3 region has 13 residues. Trimming took off 0 bases at V and 4 bases at J, with 7 bases between the two ends. Looked up from germline, CDR1 is ENHRY and CDR2 is SYGVKD.

The CDR3, as DNA: TGCGCCAGCAGCCAAGATGGGTTCGGTGGGGGCGTTGTCACTGAAGCTTTCTTT. Translation: CASSQDGFGGGVVTEAFF. The chain links TRBV4-3 to TRBJ1-1, with D perhaps TRBD1 (6 bases). V shed 0 bases and J shed 4 bases, with 21 bases lying between them. CDR1 is LGHNA and CDR2 is YSLEER in the germline V gene. The length of the CDR3 is 18 residues.

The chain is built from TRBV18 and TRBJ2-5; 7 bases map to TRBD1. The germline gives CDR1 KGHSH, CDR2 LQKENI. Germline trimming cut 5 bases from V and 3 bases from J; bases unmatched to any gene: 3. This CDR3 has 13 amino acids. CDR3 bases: TGTGCCAGCTCAGCCGGACAGGAAGAGACCCAGTACTTC. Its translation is CASSAGQEETQYF. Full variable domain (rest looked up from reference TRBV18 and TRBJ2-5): NAGVMQNPRHLVRRRGQEARLRCSPMKGHSHVYWYRQLPEEGLKFMVYLQKENIIDESGMPKERFSAEFPKEGPSILRIQQVVRGDSAAYFCASSAGQEETQYFGPGTRLLVL.

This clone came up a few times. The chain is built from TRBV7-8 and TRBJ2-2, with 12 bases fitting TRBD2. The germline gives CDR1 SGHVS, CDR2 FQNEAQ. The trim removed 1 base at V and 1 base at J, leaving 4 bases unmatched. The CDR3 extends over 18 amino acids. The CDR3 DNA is TGTGCCAGCAGCTTAGGACTAGCGGGAGCCCTGAACACCGGGGAGCTGTTTTTT. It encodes CASSLGLAGALNTGELFF.

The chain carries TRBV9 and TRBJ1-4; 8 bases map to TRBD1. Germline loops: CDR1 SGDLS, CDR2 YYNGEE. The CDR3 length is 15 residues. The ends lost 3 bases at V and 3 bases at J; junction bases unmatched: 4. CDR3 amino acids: CASSGQGRANEKLFF. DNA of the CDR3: TGTGCCAGCAGCGGACAGGGGAGGGCTAATGAAAAACTGTTTTTT. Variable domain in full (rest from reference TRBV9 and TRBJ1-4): DSGVTQTPKHLITATGQRVTLRCSPRSGDLSVYWYQQSLDQGLQFLIQYYNGEERAKGNILERFSAQQFPDLHSELNLSSLELGDSALYFCASSGQGRANEKLFFGSGTQLSVL.

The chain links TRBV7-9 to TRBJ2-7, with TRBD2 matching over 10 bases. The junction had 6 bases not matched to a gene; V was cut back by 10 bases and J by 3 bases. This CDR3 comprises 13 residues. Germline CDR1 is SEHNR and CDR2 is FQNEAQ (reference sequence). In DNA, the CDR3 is TGTGCCATCGAACTAGCGGGGAACTACGAGCAGTACTTC. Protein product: CAIELAGNYEQYF.

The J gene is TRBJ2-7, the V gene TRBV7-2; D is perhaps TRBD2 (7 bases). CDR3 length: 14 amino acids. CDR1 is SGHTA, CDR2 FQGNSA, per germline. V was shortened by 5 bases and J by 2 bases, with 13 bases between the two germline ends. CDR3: CASSPRGGAYEQYF. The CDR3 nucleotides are TGTGCCAGCAGCCCCCGAGGGGGGGCCTACGAGCAGTACTTC.

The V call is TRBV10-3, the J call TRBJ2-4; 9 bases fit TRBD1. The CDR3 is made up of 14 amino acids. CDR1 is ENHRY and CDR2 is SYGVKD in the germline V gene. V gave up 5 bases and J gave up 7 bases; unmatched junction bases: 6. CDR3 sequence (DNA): TGTGCCATCAGTCGCGGGACAGGGAAGAACATTCAGTACTTC. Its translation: CAISRGTGKNIQYF.

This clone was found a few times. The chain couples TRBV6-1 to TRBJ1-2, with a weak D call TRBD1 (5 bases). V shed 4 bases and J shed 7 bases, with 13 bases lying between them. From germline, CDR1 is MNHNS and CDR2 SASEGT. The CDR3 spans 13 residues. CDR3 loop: CASSGARGGGYTF. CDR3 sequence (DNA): TGTGCCAGCAGTGGGGCAAGGGGCGGTGGCTACACCTTC.

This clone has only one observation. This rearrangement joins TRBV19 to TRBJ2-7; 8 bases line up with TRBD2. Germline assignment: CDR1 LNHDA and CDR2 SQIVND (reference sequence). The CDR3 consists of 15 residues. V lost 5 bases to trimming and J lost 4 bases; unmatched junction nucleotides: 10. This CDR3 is CASSPSGTSGYEQYF. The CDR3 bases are TGTGCCAGTAGTCCCTCCGGGACTAGTGGGTACGAGCAGTACTTC.

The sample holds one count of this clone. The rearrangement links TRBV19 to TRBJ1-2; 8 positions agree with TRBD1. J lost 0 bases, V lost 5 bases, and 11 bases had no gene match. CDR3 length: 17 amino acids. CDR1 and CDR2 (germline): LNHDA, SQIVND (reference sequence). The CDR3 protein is CASSPGTGASANYGYTF. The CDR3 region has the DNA TGTGCCAGTAGTCCGGGGACAGGCGCTTCAGCTAACTATGGCTACACCTTC.

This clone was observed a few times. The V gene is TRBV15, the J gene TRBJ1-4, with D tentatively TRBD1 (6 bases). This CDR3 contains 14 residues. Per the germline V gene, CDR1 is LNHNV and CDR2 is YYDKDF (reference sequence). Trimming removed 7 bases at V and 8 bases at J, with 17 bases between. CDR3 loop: CATKWGPQEEKLFF. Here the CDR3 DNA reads TGTGCCACCAAATGGGGGCCCCAGGAGGAAAAACTGTTTTTT.

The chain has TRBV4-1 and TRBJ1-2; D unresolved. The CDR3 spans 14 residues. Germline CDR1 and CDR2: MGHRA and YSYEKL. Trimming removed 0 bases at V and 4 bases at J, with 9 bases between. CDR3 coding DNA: TGCGCCAGCAGCCAAGAAGCGGGGTCCTATGGCTACACCTTC. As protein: CASSQEAGSYGYTF.

For the CDR3, the DNA is TGTGCCAGCAGTTCCGACGGTCCGACAGGGGATACGCAGTATTTT. It codes for CASSSDGPTGDTQYF. The genes are TRBV28 and TRBJ2-3; 7 bases are a match to TRBD1. V trimming: 4 bases; J trimming: 6 bases; junction bases outside the gene matches: 10. CDR1 is MDHEN and CDR2 is SYDVKM in the germline V gene. CDR3 length: 15 amino acids.

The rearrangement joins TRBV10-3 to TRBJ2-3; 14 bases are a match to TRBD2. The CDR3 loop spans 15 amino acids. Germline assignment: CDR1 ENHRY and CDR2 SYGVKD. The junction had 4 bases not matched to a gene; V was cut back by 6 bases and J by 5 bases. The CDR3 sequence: CAIRSGTSGGDTQYF. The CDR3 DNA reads TGTGCCATCAGATCCGGGACTAGCGGGGGAGATACGCAGTATTTT.

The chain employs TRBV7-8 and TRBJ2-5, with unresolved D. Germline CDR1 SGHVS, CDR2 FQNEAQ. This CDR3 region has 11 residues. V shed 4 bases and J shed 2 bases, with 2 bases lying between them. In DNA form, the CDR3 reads TGTGCCAGCAGCTCTCAAGAGACCCAGTACTTC. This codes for CASSSQETQYF.

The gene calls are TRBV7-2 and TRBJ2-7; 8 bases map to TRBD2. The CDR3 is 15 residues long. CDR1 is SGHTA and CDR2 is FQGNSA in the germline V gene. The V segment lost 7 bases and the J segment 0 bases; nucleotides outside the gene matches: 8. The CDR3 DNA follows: TGTGCCAGCACCTCGGGGGGGGCAGGCTCCTACGAGCAGTACTTC. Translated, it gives CASTSGGAGSYEQYF.